The clone carrying this TCR beta chain occurred once. Its target is unknown. This sample also contains other DNA sequences that code for the same CDR3. Germline values: CDR1 SGHTA, CDR2 FQGNSA. Trimming took 5 bases from V and 5 from J; bases not matched to a gene: 11. This CDR3 region has 15 residues. The entry originates in a study of cytomegalovirus exposure and HLA in healthy donors. As for the study in general: Tens of millions of unique TCRs from HLA-typed donors made up an early data release. General study points: In terms of immune exposure information, only CMV serostatus was available. According to the study, some 160 TCR beta chains were cytomegalovirus-associated.

The PCR was carried out with 60 Vbeta primers and 13 Jbeta primers. Repertoires were generated with immunoSEQ multiplex PCR, while TCRdb's copy carries only in-frame clones and drops some. The sample has fewer than 95,000 clones; 60% to 80% are singletons. The sequenced material came from PBMCs. The rearrangement uses TRBV7-2 and TRBJ2-5; 7 nucleotides align to TRBD1. This clonotype was sampled from a woman between 25 and 40 years old in good health and CMV-seronegative. CDR3 in amino acids: CASSQQTGLEETQYF. CDR3 nucleotide sequence: TGTGCCAGCAGCCAACAGACAGGGCTAGAGGAGACCCAGTACTTC.